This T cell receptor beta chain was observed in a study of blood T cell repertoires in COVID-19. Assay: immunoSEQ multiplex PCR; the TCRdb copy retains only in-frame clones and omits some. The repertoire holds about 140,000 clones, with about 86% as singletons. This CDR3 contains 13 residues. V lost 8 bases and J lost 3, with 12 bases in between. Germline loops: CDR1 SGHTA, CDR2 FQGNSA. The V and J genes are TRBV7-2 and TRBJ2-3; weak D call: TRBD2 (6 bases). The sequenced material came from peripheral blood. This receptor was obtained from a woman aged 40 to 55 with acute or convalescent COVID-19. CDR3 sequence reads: CASVADLTDTQYF. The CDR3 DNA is TGTGCCAGCGTAGCGGACCTTACAGATACGCAGTATTTT.